The present TCR beta chain was sequenced within a study of blood T cells in healthy people across ages. Study-wide points: When set beside aged donors, long-lived donors presented more naive CD4+ cells and higher diversity.

The authors ran a second PCR of roughly 6 to 12 cycles using a sample-barcoded 5' primer and a J-beta primer mix. TCRdb ran MiXCR on the 5' RACE reads and lists one entry per CDR3 protein. The sample carries hundreds of thousands of distinct CDR3 sequences, just under 25% recorded once. V trimming: 2 bases; J trimming: 4 bases; junction bases outside the gene matches: 5. The CDR3 is made up of 15 amino acids. CDR1 is SGHTA, CDR2 FQGNSA, per germline. On this clonotype: Its antigen remains unidentified.

A further study also used this sample, focusing on T cells of mothers and their children. That publication notes: Sequencing returned over 8.5 million TCR beta CDR3 reads per mother and several million per child.

V gene TRBV7-2 combines with J gene TRBJ2-7; 10 nucleotides align to TRBD2. The TCR was taken from a boy between 10 and 17 years old in good health. The specimen sequenced was blood. The CDR3 region has the DNA TGTGCCAGCAGCTTAAAGCGGGGGGGCCAGTACGAGCAGTACTTC. Its translation: CASSLKRGGQYEQYF.